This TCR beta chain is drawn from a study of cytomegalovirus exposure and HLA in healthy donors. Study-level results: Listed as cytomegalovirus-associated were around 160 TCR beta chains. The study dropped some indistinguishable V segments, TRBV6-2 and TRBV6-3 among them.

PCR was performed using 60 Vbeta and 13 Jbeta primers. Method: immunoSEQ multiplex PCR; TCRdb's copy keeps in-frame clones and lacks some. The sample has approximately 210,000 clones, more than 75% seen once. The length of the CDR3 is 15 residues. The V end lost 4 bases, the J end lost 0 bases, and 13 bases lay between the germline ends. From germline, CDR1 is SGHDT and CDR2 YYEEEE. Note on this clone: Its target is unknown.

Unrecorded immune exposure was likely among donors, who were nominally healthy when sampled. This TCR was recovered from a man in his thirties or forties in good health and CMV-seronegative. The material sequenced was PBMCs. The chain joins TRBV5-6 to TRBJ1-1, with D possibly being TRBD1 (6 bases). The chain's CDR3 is CASSAQDRLNTEAFF. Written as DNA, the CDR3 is TGTGCCAGCAGCGCCCAGGACAGATTGAACACTGAAGCTTTCTTT.